This is a list of T cell receptor beta chains from one sample in a study of blood T cell repertoires in COVID-19. Profiling relied on immunoSEQ multiplex PCR, and the TCRdb table lists in-frame clones only, not all of them. Of 150,000 to 200,000 clones listed, roughly 90% are singletons. Sequenced input: peripheral blood. Every receptor here comes from a man aged 30 to 39 with COVID-19, enrolled during active disease. CDR3s include the opening cysteine and the closing phenylalanine or tryptophan. The D gene is left open where the match is weak. Size is stated for part of the rows, as once, few or many counts, or as a class when the clone is expanded.

j_call: TRBJ1-5
clone_size: .
d_call: .
v_call: TRBV21-1
cdr3_aa: CASSSKRNRDRDNQPQHF
cdr3_nt: TGTGCCAGCAGCAGCAAACGCAACCGGGACAGGGACAATCAGCCCCAGCATTTT

j_call: TRBJ1-2
clone_size: .
d_call: .
v_call: TRBV4-3
cdr3_aa: CASSQGWGRGYTF
cdr3_nt: TGCGCCAGCAGCCAAGGGTGGGGGCGAGGCTACACCTTC

j_call: TRBJ2-2
clone_size: .
d_call: TRBD1
v_call: TRBV11-3
cdr3_aa: CASSRARGRTGELFF
cdr3_nt: TGTGCCAGCAGCCGAGCCAGGGGGCGGACCGGGGAGCTGTTTTTT

j_call: TRBJ1-2
clone_size: once
d_call: .
v_call: TRBV5-1
cdr3_aa: CASSWQGPADHGYTF
cdr3_nt: TGCGCCAGCAGCTGGCAGGGCCCGGCGGATCATGGCTACACCTTC

j_call: TRBJ1-1
clone_size: .
d_call: TRBD1
v_call: TRBV5-6
cdr3_aa: CASSADGTGITEAFF
cdr3_nt: TGTGCCAGCAGCGCTGATGGGACAGGGATCACTGAAGCTTTCTTT

j_call: TRBJ2-7
clone_size: .
d_call: TRBD2
v_call: TRBV15
cdr3_aa: CATSGGGTSVYEQYF
cdr3_nt: TGTGCCACCAGCGGGGGGGGGACTAGTGTTTACGAGCAGTACTTC

j_call: TRBJ2-5
clone_size: .
d_call: .
v_call: TRBV7-2
cdr3_aa: CASSPTYQETQYF
cdr3_nt: TGTGCCAGCAGCCCTACCTACCAAGAGACCCAGTACTTC

j_call: TRBJ2-1
clone_size: .
d_call: TRBD1
v_call: TRBV3-1/TRBV3-2
cdr3_aa: CASSLHRDSINEQFF
cdr3_nt: TGTGCCAGCAGCCTCCATAGGGACAGCATAAATGAGCAGTTCTTC

j_call: TRBJ1-3
clone_size: .
d_call: .
v_call: TRBV28
cdr3_aa: CASSLFASSSGNTIYF
cdr3_nt: TGTGCCAGCAGTTTATTCGCGTCGAGCTCTGGAAACACCATATATTTT

j_call: TRBJ2-1
clone_size: .
d_call: TRBD2
v_call: TRBV6-6
cdr3_aa: CASSRSGTSGRAYNEQFF
cdr3_nt: TGTGCCAGCAGTCGTTCCGGGACTAGCGGGAGGGCTTACAATGAGCAGTTCTTC

j_call: TRBJ2-1
clone_size: .
d_call: .
v_call: TRBV29-1
cdr3_aa: CSILSQVEEQFF
cdr3_nt: TGCAGCATCCTCTCACAGGTGGAGGAGCAGTTCTTC

j_call: TRBJ2-3
clone_size: .
d_call: .
v_call: TRBV27
cdr3_aa: CASSFISPTVAQYF
cdr3_nt: TGTGCCAGCAGTTTCATATCACCTACTGTCGCGCAGTATTTT

j_call: TRBJ1-5
clone_size: .
d_call: .
v_call: TRBV7-2
cdr3_aa: CASSFSGSLSNQPQHF
cdr3_nt: TGTGCCAGCAGCTTTTCGGGATCTCTTAGCAATCAGCCCCAGCATTTT

j_call: TRBJ1-5
clone_size: .
d_call: TRBD1
v_call: TRBV7-9
cdr3_aa: CASSYHGTVSNQPQHF
cdr3_nt: TGTGCCAGCAGCTATCACGGGACAGTGAGCAATCAGCCCCAGCATTTT

j_call: TRBJ2-7
clone_size: .
d_call: .
v_call: TRBV19
cdr3_aa: CASSIGLLVGEQYF
cdr3_nt: TGTGCCAGTAGTATCGGGTTATTAGTTGGTGAGCAGTACTTC

j_call: TRBJ2-1
clone_size: .
d_call: .
v_call: TRBV12-3/TRBV12-4
cdr3_aa: CASRRDDNEQFF
cdr3_nt: TGTGCCAGCAGGCGGGATGACAATGAGCAGTTCTTC

j_call: TRBJ1-1
clone_size: .
d_call: TRBD1
v_call: TRBV19
cdr3_aa: CASSISRGTEAFF
cdr3_nt: TGTGCCAGTAGTATCAGCAGGGGGACTGAAGCTTTCTTT

j_call: TRBJ2-3
clone_size: .
d_call: TRBD2
v_call: TRBV5-4
cdr3_aa: CASSPPRGRTDTQYF
cdr3_nt: TGTGCCAGCAGCCCCCCGCGCGGGAGGACAGATACGCAGTATTTT

j_call: TRBJ1-1
clone_size: .
d_call: TRBD1
v_call: TRBV30
cdr3_aa: CAWSPTVGTVPFF
cdr3_nt: TGTGCCTGGAGTCCTACCGTGGGGACAGTCCCTTTCTTT

j_call: TRBJ2-5
clone_size: .
d_call: .
v_call: TRBV5-6
cdr3_aa: CASSGVRGYQETQYF
cdr3_nt: TGTGCCAGCAGCGGGGTTAGGGGGTACCAAGAGACCCAGTACTTC

j_call: TRBJ1-2
clone_size: .
d_call: TRBD1
v_call: TRBV10-3
cdr3_aa: CAAKDRDYGYTF
cdr3_nt: TGTGCCGCCAAGGACAGGGACTATGGCTACACCTTC

j_call: TRBJ1-3
clone_size: few
d_call: TRBD1
v_call: TRBV11-2
cdr3_aa: CASSPGQGYGNTIYF
cdr3_nt: TGTGCCAGCAGCCCGGGACAGGGGTATGGAAACACCATATATTTT

j_call: TRBJ1-2
clone_size: .
d_call: .
v_call: TRBV28
cdr3_aa: CASSRGHNYGYTF
cdr3_nt: TGTGCCAGCAGCAGGGGCCACAACTATGGCTACACCTTC

j_call: TRBJ1-5
clone_size: .
d_call: .
v_call: TRBV30
cdr3_aa: CAWSLTDNQPQHF
cdr3_nt: TGTGCCTGGAGTCTAACAGACAATCAGCCCCAGCATTTT

j_call: TRBJ2-1
clone_size: .
d_call: TRBD2
v_call: TRBV5-1
cdr3_aa: CASSLFSGSRNEQFF
cdr3_nt: TGCGCCAGCAGCTTGTTCAGCGGGAGTCGCAATGAGCAGTTCTTC

j_call: TRBJ2-5
clone_size: .
d_call: TRBD2
v_call: TRBV30
cdr3_aa: CAWIPFLSGSRRETQYF
cdr3_nt: TGTGCCTGGATACCCTTTTTGAGCGGGAGTAGGAGGGAGACCCAGTACTTC

j_call: TRBJ1-4
clone_size: .
d_call: .
v_call: TRBV2
cdr3_aa: CASRAGVSTNEKLFF
cdr3_nt: TGTGCCAGCAGGGCCGGGGTGTCAACTAATGAAAAACTGTTTTTT

j_call: TRBJ2-7
clone_size: .
d_call: .
v_call: TRBV18
cdr3_aa: CASSPSGGSYEQYF
cdr3_nt: TGTGCCAGCTCACCATCTGGCGGGTCCTACGAGCAGTACTTC

j_call: TRBJ2-5
clone_size: .
d_call: TRBD2
v_call: TRBV10-2
cdr3_aa: CASSRTSGRRGKGETQYF
cdr3_nt: TGCGCCAGCAGTAGGACTAGCGGGAGAAGGGGCAAGGGGGAGACCCAGTACTTC

j_call: TRBJ1-1
clone_size: few
d_call: .
v_call: TRBV6-1
cdr3_aa: CASSEMGDTEAFF
cdr3_nt: TGTGCCAGCAGTGAAATGGGAGACACTGAAGCTTTCTTT

j_call: TRBJ2-5
clone_size: once
d_call: TRBD1
v_call: TRBV7-7
cdr3_aa: CASSSLTGSGETQYF
cdr3_nt: TGTGCCAGCAGCTCCTTGACAGGGTCGGGGGAGACCCAGTACTTC

j_call: TRBJ2-7
clone_size: once
d_call: .
v_call: TRBV7-2
cdr3_aa: CASSLHSTGDEQYF
cdr3_nt: TGTGCCAGCAGCTTACACTCCACCGGGGACGAGCAGTACTTC

j_call: TRBJ2-5
clone_size: .
d_call: TRBD2
v_call: TRBV7-2
cdr3_aa: CASSSSGGTLLETQYF
cdr3_nt: TGTGCCAGCAGCTCTAGCGGGGGCACGTTGTTAGAGACCCAGTACTTC

j_call: TRBJ2-1
clone_size: .
d_call: TRBD2
v_call: TRBV7-8
cdr3_aa: CASSGGLAGGPPNFNEQFF
cdr3_nt: TGTGCCAGCAGCGGTGGACTAGCGGGAGGGCCACCCAATTTCAATGAGCAGTTCTTC

j_call: TRBJ1-1
clone_size: .
d_call: .
v_call: TRBV7-8
cdr3_aa: CASSLARGVSVNTEAFF
cdr3_nt: TGTGCCAGCAGCTTAGCCCGGGGGGTGTCGGTGAACACTGAAGCTTTCTTT

j_call: TRBJ2-3
clone_size: .
d_call: TRBD2
v_call: TRBV19
cdr3_aa: CASSISGGGTDTQYF
cdr3_nt: TGTGCCAGTAGTATTAGCGGGGGGGGCACAGATACGCAGTATTTT

j_call: TRBJ2-1
clone_size: .
d_call: TRBD2
v_call: TRBV7-2
cdr3_aa: CASSLGLAVPREQFF
cdr3_nt: TGTGCCAGCAGCTTAGGACTAGCGGTCCCCCGTGAGCAGTTCTTC

j_call: TRBJ2-6
clone_size: .
d_call: .
v_call: TRBV6-2/TRBV6-3
cdr3_aa: CASSLMTAGANVLTF
cdr3_nt: TGTGCCAGCAGTCTTATGACAGCTGGGGCCAACGTCCTGACTTTC

j_call: TRBJ2-1
clone_size: .
d_call: TRBD1
v_call: TRBV5-5
cdr3_aa: CASSLALRTGSYNEQFF
cdr3_nt: TGTGCCAGCAGCTTGGCGCTGAGGACAGGCTCCTACAATGAGCAGTTCTTC

j_call: TRBJ1-2
clone_size: .
d_call: .
v_call: TRBV6-5
cdr3_aa: CASTRDNSNYGYTF
cdr3_nt: TGTGCCAGCACTCGGGACAACTCTAACTATGGCTACACCTTC

j_call: TRBJ1-2
clone_size: .
d_call: TRBD1
v_call: TRBV5-1
cdr3_aa: CASSLGSGPGGRDYGYTF
cdr3_nt: TGCGCCAGCAGCTTGGGGTCGGGGCCAGGGGGCAGGGACTATGGCTACACCTTC

j_call: TRBJ2-1
clone_size: once
d_call: .
v_call: TRBV5-4
cdr3_aa: CASSQDDYRLRYEQFF
cdr3_nt: TGTGCCAGCAGCCAAGATGACTACCGACTAAGGTATGAGCAGTTCTTC